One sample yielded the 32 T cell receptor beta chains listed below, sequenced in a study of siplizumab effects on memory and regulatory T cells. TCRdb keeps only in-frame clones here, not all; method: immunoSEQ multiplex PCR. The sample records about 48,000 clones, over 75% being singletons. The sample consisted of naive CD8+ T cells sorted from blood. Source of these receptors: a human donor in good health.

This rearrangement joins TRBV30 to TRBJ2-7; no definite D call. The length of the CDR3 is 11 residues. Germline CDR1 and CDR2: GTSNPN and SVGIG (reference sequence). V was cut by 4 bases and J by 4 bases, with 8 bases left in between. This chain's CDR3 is CAWIGNYEQYF. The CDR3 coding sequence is TGTGCCTGGATTGGAAATTACGAGCAGTACTTC.

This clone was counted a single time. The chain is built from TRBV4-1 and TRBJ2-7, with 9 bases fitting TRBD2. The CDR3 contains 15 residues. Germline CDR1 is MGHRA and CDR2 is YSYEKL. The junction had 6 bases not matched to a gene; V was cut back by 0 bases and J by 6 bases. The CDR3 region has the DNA TGCGCCAGCAGCCAAGACTCTAGCGGGATGGCCGAGCAGTACTTC. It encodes CASSQDSSGMAEQYF.

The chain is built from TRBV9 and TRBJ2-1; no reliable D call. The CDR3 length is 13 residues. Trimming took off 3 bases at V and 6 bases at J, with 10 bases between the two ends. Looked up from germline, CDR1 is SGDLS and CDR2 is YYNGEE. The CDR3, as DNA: TGTGCCAGCAGCGGGCCCTTTGGCAATGAGCAGTTCTTC. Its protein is CASSGPFGNEQFF.

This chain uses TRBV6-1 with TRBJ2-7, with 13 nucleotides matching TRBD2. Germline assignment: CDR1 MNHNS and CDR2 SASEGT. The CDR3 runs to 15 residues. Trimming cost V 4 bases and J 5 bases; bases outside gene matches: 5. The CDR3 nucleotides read TGTGCCAGCAGTGGGACTAGCGGGAGTATCCACGAGCAGTACTTC. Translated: CASSGTSGSIHEQYF.

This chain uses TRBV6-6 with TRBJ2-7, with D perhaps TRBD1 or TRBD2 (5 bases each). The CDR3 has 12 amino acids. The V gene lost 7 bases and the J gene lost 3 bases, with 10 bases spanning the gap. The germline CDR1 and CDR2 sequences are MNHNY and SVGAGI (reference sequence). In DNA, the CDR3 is TGTGCCAGCAATTCGAGGGGCTACGAGCAGTACTTC. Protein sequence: CASNSRGYEQYF.

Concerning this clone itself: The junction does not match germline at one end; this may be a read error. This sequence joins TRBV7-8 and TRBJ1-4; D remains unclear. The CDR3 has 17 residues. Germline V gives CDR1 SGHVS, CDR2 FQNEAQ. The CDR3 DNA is TGTGTCAGCAGCCCGCCCCGATTTGTTGCAACTAATGAAAAACTGTTTTTT. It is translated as CVSSPPRFVATNEKLFF.

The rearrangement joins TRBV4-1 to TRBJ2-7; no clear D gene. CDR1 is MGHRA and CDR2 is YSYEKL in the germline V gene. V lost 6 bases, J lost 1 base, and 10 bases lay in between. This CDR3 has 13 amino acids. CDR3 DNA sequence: TGCGCCAGCAGGGGTGGAGAATCCTACGAGCAGTACTTC. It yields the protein CASRGGESYEQYF.

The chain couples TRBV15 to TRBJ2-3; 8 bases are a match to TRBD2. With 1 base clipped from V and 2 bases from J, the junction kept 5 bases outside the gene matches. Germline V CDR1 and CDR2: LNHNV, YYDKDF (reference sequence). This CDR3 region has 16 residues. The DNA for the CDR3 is TGTGCCACCAGCAGAGTAGGCGGGGGGTTCACAGATACGCAGTATTTT. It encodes CATSRVGGGFTDTQYF.

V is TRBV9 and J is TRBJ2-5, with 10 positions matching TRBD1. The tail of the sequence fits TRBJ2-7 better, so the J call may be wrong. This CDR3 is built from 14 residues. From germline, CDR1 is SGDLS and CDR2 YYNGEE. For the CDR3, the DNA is TGTGCCAGCAGCCCGGGACAGGGGTTCTACGAGCAGTACTTC. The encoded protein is CASSPGQGFYEQYF.

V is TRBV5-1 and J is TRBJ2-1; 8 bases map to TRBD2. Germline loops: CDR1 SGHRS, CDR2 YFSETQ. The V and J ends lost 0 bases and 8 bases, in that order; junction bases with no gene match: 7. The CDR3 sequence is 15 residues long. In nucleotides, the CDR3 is TGCGCCAGCAGCTTGGCGAGCGGGAGTACGTATGAGCAGTTCTTC. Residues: CASSLASGSTYEQFF. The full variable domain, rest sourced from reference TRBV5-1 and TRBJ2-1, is KAGVTQTPRYLIKTRGQQVTLSCSPISGHRSVSWYQQTPGQGLQFLFEYFSETQRNKGNFPGRFSGRQFSNSRSEMNVSTLELGDSALYLCASSLASGSTYEQFFGPGTRLTVL.

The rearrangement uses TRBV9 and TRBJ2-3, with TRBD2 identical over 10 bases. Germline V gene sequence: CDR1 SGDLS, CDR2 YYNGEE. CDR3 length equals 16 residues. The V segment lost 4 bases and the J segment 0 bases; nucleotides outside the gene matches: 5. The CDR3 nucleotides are TGTGCCAGCAGCTTGACTAGCGGGTTTAGCACAGATACGCAGTATTTT. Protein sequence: CASSLTSGFSTDTQYF.

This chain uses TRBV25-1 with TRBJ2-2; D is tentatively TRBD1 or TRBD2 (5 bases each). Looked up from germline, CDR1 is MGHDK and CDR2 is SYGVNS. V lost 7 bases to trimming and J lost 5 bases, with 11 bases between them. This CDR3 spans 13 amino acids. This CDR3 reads CASTGAETGELFF. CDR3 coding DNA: TGTGCCAGCACCGGGGCGGAGACCGGGGAGCTGTTTTTT.

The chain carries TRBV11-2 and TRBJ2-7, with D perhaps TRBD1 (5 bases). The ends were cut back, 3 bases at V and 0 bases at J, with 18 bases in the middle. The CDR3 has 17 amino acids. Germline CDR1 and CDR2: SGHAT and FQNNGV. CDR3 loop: CASSFTGSTTFSYEQYF. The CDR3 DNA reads TGTGCCAGCAGCTTCACAGGCTCCACGACGTTCTCCTACGAGCAGTACTTC.

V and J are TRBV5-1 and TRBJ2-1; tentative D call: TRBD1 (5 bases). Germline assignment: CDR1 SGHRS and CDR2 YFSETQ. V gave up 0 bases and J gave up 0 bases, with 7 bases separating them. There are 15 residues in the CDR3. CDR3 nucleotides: TGCGCCAGCAGCTTGGCGCAGGGCTCCTACAATGAGCAGTTCTTC. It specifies CASSLAQGSYNEQFF.

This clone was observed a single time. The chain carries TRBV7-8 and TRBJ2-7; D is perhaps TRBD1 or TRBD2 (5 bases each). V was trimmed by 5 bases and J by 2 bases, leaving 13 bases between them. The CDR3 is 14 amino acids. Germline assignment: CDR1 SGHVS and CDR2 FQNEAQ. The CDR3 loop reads CASSPGTATYEQYF. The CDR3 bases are TGTGCCAGCAGCCCTGGGACGGCAACCTACGAGCAGTACTTC.

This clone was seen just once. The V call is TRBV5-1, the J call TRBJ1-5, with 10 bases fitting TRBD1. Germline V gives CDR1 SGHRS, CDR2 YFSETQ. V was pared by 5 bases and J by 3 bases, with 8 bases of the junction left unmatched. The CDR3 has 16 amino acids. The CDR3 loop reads CASSHGTGEFNQPQHF. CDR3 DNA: TGCGCCAGCAGTCATGGGACAGGGGAGTTCAATCAGCCCCAGCATTTT.

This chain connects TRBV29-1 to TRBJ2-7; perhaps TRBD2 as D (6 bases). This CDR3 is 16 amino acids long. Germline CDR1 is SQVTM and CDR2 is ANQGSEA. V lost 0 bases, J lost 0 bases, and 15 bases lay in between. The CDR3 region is CSVEDHRGFPSYEQYF. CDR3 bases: TGCAGCGTTGAAGATCATCGGGGGTTTCCCTCCTACGAGCAGTACTTC.

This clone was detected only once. CDR3 DNA: TGTGCCAGCAGCCCGCAGGGGGACACCGGGGAGCTGTTTTTT. It codes for CASSPQGDTGELFF. The gene calls are TRBV16 and TRBJ2-2, with 7 bases aligning to TRBD1. The CDR3 length is 14 residues. With V trimmed by 4 bases and J by 3 bases, 2 bases remained unmatched. Germline V lookup: CDR1 KGHSY, CDR2 FQNENV.

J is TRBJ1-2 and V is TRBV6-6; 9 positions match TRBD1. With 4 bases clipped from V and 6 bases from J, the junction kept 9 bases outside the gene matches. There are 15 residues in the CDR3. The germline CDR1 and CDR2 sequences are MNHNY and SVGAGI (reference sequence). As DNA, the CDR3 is TGTGCCAGCAGTTCCCACCCCGGGACAGGGAATGGCTACACCTTC. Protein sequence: CASSSHPGTGNGYTF.

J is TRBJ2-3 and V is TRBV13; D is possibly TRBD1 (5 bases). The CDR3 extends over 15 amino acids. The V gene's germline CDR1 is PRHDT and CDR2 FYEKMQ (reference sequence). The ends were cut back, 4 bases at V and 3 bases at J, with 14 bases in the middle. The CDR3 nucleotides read TGTGCCAGCAGCTCCTGGGCAGGGATTACAGATACGCAGTATTTT. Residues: CASSSWAGITDTQYF.

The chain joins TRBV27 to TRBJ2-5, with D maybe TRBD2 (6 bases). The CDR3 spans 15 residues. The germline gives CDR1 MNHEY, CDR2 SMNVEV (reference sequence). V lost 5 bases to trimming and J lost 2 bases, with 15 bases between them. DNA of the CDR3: TGTGCCAGCAGTCCGACTGGGACTGGACAAGAGACCCAGTACTTC. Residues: CASSPTGTGQETQYF.

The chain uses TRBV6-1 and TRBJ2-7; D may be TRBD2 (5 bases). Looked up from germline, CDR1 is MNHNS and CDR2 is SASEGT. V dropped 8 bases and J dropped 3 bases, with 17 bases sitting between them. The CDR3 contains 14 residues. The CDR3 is CASFKTRGLYEQYF. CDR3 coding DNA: TGTGCCAGCTTCAAAACTCGGGGTCTCTACGAGCAGTACTTC.

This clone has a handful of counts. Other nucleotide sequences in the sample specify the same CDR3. The CDR3 spells CASSLDTEAFF. DNA of the CDR3: TGTGCCAGCAGCTTGGACACTGAAGCTTTCTTT. The V gene is TRBV7-9, the J gene TRBJ1-1; D unclear. Germline V gene lookup returns CDR1 SEHNR and CDR2 FQNEAQ (reference sequence). Trimming left V 3 bases short and J 3 bases short, with 2 bases between. CDR3 length: 11 residues. Variable domain in full (rest from reference TRBV7-9 and TRBJ1-1): DTGVSQNPRHKITKRGQNVTFRCDPISEHNRLYWYRQTLGQGPEFLTYFQNEAQLEKSRLLSDRFSAERPKGSFSTLEIQRTEQGDSAMYLCASSLDTEAFFGQGTRLTVV.

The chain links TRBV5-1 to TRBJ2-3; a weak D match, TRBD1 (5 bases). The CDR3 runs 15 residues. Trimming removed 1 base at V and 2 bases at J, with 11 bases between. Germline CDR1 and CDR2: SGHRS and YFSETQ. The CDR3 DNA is TGCGCCAGCAGCTTGAGCGCAGGGCACACAGATACGCAGTATTTT. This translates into CASSLSAGHTDTQYF.

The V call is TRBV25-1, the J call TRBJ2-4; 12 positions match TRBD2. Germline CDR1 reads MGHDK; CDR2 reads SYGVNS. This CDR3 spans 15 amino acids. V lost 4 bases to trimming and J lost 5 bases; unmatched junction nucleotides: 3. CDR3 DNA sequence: TGTGCCAGCAGTGCTAGCGGGGGGGCGGAAAACATTCAGTACTTC. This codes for CASSASGGAENIQYF.

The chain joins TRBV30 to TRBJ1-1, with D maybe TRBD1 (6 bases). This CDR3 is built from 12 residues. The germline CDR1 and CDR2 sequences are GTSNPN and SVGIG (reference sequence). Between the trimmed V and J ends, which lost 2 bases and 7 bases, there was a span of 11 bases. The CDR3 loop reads CAWSLTGFEAFF. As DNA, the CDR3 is TGTGCCTGGAGTTTGACAGGATTTGAAGCTTTCTTT.

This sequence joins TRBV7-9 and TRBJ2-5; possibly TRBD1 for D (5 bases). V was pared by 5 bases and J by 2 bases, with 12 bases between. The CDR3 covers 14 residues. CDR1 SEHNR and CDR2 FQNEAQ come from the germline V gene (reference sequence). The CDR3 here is CASSHRQQQETQYF. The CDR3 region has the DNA TGTGCCAGCAGCCACCGACAGCAACAAGAGACCCAGTACTTC.

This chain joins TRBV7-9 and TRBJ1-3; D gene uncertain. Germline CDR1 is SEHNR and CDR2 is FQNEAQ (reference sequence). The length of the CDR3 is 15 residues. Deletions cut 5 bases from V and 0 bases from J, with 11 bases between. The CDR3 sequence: CASSPPPPSGNTIYF. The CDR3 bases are TGTGCCAGCAGCCCACCCCCGCCCTCTGGAAACACCATATATTTT.

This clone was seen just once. The CDR3 nucleotides read TGTGCCTGGAGTCACCTCCTAGTTCTAGACGAGCAGTACTTC. As protein: CAWSHLLVLDEQYF. The chain links TRBV30 to TRBJ2-7, with D uncertain. V dropped 2 bases and J dropped 5 bases, with 16 bases sitting between them. The CDR3 is 14 amino acids. From germline, CDR1 is GTSNPN and CDR2 SVGIG (reference sequence).

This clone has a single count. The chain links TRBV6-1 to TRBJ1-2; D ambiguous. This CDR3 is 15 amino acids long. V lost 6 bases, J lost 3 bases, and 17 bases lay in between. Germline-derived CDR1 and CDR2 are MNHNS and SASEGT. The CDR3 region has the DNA TGTGCCAGCAGCGAAAACTTGGGCAGTTACTATGGCTACACCTTC. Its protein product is CASSENLGSYYGYTF.

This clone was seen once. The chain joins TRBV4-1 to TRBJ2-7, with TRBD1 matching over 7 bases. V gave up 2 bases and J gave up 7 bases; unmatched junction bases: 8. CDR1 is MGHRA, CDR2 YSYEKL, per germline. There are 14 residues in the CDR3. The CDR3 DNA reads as TGCGCCAGCAGCCAAAAAAGAGGGGGCGTGGAGCAGTACTTC. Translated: CASSQKRGGVEQYF.

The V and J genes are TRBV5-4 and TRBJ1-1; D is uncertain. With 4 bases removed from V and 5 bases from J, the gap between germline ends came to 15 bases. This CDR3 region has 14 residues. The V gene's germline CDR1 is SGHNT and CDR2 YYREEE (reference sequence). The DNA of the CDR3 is TGTGCCAGCAGCCGCCTGTACGGCTCGACTGAAGCTTTCTTT. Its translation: CASSRLYGSTEAFF.